This T cell receptor beta chain was captured in a study of vaccination effects on CD4 cells after COVID-19. Sequencing was performed with immunoSEQ multiplex PCR; in TCRdb, only in-frame clones are kept and a portion is missing. In the table there are tens of thousands of clones, 72% of which are singletons. CDR3 length: 13 amino acids. The V gene lost 2 bases and the J gene lost 5 bases, with 8 bases spanning the gap. Following 10 days of culture, CD4+ T cells were isolated. Worth noting for this clone: The antigen is undetermined.

The sequenced sample was CD4+ T cells from PBMCs cultured without peptide, obtained before COVID-19 vaccination. J is TRBJ2-3 and V is TRBV12-3 or TRBV12-4; D not certain. This sequence originates from a human donor who had a prior SARS-CoV-2 infection. The CDR3 DNA is TGTGCCAGCAGTTTACCCCGGTTAGATACGCAGTATTTT. It is translated as CASSLPRLDTQYF.